This T cell receptor beta chain was recorded in a study of cytomegalovirus exposure and HLA in healthy donors. General study results and limits: There were over 150 TCR beta chains listed as cytomegalovirus-associated.

The data were produced by immunoSEQ multiplex PCR, yet TCRdb's version contains in-frame clones alone and is incomplete. The sample records 250,000 to 350,000 clones, nearly 90% being singletons. Of note for this clone: Its antigen is still unknown.

Germline loops: CDR1 SNHLY, CDR2 FYNNEI. The V gene end was trimmed by 2 bases and the J gene end by 1 base; junction bases not matched to a gene: 3. This CDR3 has 15 amino acids. This sequence originates from a man younger than 45 in good health and CMV-seronegative. What was sequenced was PBMCs. The chain uses TRBV2 and TRBJ1-1, with 8 bases matching TRBD1. CDR3 DNA sequence: TGTGCCAGCAGTGAAATGGACAGGGAGAACACTGAAGCTTTCTTT. Translating gives CASSEMDRENTEAFF.